This T cell receptor (beta chain) was sequenced in a study of cytomegalovirus exposure and HLA in healthy donors. Sequencing used immunoSEQ multiplex PCR; TCRdb keeps in-frame clones, though not all of them. The data contain some 140,000 clones, about four fifths of them singletons. Trimming cost V 6 bases and J 2 bases; bases outside gene matches: 5. Germline V CDR1 and CDR2: LNHDA, SQIVND (reference sequence). The CDR3 has 14 amino acids. This clone was seen a few times. The donors formed part of the approximately 120-subject validation cohort, distinct from the roughly 600-subject first cohort. This rearrangement joins TRBV19 to TRBJ1-1, with TRBD1 matching 8 bases. The receptor's source is a woman younger than 45 in good health and CMV-seronegative. The sample taken for sequencing was PBMCs. The CDR3 sequence: CASSPGQVNTEAFF. The CDR3, as DNA: TGTGCCAGTAGCCCGGGACAGGTTAACACTGAAGCTTTCTTT.